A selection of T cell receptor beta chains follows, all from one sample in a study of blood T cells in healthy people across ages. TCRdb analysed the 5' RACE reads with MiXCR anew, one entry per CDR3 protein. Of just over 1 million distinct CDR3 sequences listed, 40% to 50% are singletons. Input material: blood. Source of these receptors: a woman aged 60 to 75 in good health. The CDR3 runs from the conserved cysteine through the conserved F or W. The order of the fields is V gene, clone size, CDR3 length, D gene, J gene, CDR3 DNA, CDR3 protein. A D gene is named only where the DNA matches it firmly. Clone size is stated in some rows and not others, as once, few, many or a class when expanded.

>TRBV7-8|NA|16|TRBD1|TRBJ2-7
TGTGCCAGCAGCCTGGGGCCGGACAGGGCCTACAATGAGCAGTACTTC
CASSLGPDRAYNEQYF
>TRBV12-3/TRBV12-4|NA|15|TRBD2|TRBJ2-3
TGTGCCAGCAGTCTTAGCGGGGGGATCGCAGATACGCAGTATTTT
CASSLSGGIADTQYF
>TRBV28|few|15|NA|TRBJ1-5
TGTGCCAGCCATATAATCGGGCAAGGGAATCAGCCCCAGCATTTT
CASHIIGQGNQPQHF
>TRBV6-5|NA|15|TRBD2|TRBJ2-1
TGTGCCAGCAGTTACGCGGGACTAAACTACAGTGAGCAGTTCTTC
CASSYAGLNYSEQFF
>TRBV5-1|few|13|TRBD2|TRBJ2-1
TGCGCCAGCAGCTTAGGAAGTGGGACTAGTGTGTTCTTC
CASSLGSGTSVFF
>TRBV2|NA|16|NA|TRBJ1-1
TGTGCCAGCAGTGATGAGGCGGGGGTTCAGAACACTGAAGCTTTCTTT
CASSDEAGVQNTEAFF
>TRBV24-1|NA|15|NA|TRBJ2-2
TGTGCCACCAGTGATTTTGGAACAGGGAGCGGGGAGCTGTTTTTT
CATSDFGTGSGELFF
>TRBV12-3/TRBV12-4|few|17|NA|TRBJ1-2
TGTGCCAGCAGTTTTGGTAACCCCCCCAGGGACACATATGGCTACACCTTC
CASSFGNPPRDTYGYTF
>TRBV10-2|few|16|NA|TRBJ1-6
TGCGCCAGCACTCCGTCAAGGGCATGGCCCTCTTCACCCCTCCACTTT
CASTPSRAWPSSPLHF
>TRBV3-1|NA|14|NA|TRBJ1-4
TGTGCCAGCAGCCAAGATCTGGCTAATGAAAAACTGTTTTTT
CASSQDLANEKLFF
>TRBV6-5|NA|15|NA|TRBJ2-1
TGTGCCAGTTATAGTCTGGGGGCCGGGAACAATGGGCAGTTCTTC
CASYSLGAGNNGQFF
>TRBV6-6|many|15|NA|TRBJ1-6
TGTGCCAGCAGTTACGAGGGGGGCAGTCTTTCACCCCTCCACTTT
CASSYEGGSLSPLHF
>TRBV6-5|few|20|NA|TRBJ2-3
TGTGCCAGCAGTTATTCAGGACATGACCATTTAGTACGCGCAGCGGATACGCAGTATTTT
CASSYSGHDHLVRAADTQYF
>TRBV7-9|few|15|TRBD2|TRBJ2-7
TGTGCCAGCAGCCCAACTAGCGGGGGACCCTACGAGCAGTACTTC
CASSPTSGGPYEQYF
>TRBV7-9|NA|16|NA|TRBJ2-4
TGTGCCAGCAGCTTACCATTCTCGATAGCCAAAAACATTCAGTACTTC
CASSLPFSIAKNIQYF
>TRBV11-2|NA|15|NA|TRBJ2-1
TGTGCCAGCAGCTTAGCTCCACAGGGTTACAATGAGCAGTTCTTC
CASSLAPQGYNEQFF
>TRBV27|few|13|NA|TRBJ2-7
TGTGCCAGCCCACAGGGACCCTCCTACGAGCAGTACTTC
CASPQGPSYEQYF
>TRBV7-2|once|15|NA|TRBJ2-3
TGTGCCAGCAGCGAAACTAGCTGGGTTCCAGATACGCAGTATTTT
CASSETSWVPDTQYF
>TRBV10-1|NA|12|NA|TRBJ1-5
TGCGCCAGCAGTGAGGACACTCAGCCCCAGCATTTT
CASSEDTQPQHF
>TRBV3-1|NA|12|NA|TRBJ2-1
TGTGCCAGCAGCCGCAGGGCTGGAGAGCAGTTCTTC
CASSRRAGEQFF
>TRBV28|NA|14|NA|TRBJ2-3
TGTGCCAGCAGTTTTGATAGCTTACCAGATACGCAGTATTTT
CASSFDSLPDTQYF
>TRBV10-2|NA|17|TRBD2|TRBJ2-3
TGCGCCAGCAGTGTCCTAACGACTAGCGGGAGGATGAATACGCAGTATTTT
CASSVLTTSGRMNTQYF
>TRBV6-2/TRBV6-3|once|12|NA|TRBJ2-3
TGTGCCAGCAGTTACTCGAAGAGGGTTCAGTATTTT
CASSYSKRVQYF
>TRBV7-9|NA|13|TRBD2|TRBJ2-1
TGTGCCAGCAGCCCCTCTAGCGGGATCGGGGGGTTCTTC
CASSPSSGIGGFF
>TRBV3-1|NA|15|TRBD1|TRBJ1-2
TGTGCCAGCAGCCAAAAGGGGGACAGGGGATATGGCTACACCTTC
CASSQKGDRGYGYTF
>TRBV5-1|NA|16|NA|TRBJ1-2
TGCGCCAGCAGCTTGGAGGGTTCGGGACCTAACTATGGCTACACCTTC
CASSLEGSGPNYGYTF
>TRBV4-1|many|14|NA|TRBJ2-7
TGCGCCAGCAGCCCCCTAGCGCTTTCCTACGAGCAGTACTTC
CASSPLALSYEQYF
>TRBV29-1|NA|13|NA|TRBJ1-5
TGCAGCGCTAAGTTGGGCATCGATCAGCCCCAGCATTTT
CSAKLGIDQPQHF
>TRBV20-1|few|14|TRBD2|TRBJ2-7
TGCAGTGCTAGTCCCGGGGGGACTTCCTACGAGCAGTACTTC
CSASPGGTSYEQYF
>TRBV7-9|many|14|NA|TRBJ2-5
TGTGCCAGCAGCTTTTTCGAAACCACGGAGACCCAGTACTTC
CASSFFETTETQYF
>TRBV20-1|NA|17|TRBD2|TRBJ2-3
TGCAGTGCTGGACTAGCGGGAGGCCCTCGACACCGGGATACGCAGTATTTT
CSAGLAGGPRHRDTQYF
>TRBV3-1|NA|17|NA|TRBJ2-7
TGTGCCAGCAGCCAAGTTTCCTCCAGGATTACAACCTACGAGCAGTACTTC
CASSQVSSRITTYEQYF
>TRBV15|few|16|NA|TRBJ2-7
TGTGCCACCAGCAGATCTCGGGACTCCCGCTCCTACGAGCAGTACTTC
CATSRSRDSRSYEQYF
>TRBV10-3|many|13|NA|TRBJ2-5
TGTGCCATCAGGGACCGCACCCAAGAGACCCAGTACTTC
CAIRDRTQETQYF
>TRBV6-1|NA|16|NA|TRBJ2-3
TGTGCCAGCAGTGAAGCGGGGCGGACTAGCACAGATACGCAGTATTTT
CASSEAGRTSTDTQYF
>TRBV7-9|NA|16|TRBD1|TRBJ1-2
TGTGCCAGCACCTTGGGGGGGGTCGGAGGGGGCGGAAGCTACACCTTC
CASTLGGVGGGGSYTF
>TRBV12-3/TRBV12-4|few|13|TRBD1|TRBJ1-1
TGTGCCAGCAGGAGAATACAGGGGGCTGAAGCTTTCTTT
CASRRIQGAEAFF
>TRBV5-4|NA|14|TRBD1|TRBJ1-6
TGTGCCAGCAGCTGGGGACAGGGAGGTTCACCCCTCCACTTT
CASSWGQGGSPLHF
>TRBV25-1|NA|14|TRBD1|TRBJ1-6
TGTGCCAGCAGTATCCGGGACAGGGGGTCTTCCCTCCACTTT
CASSIRDRGSSLHF
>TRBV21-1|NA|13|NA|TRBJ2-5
TGTGCCAGCAGCAATACAGTCCAGGAGACCCAGTACTTC
CASSNTVQETQYF
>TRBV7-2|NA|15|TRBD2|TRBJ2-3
TGTGCCAGCAGATCAGATAGCGGGCGCACAGATACGCAGTATTTT
CASRSDSGRTDTQYF
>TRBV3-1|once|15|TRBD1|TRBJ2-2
TGTGCCAGCAGCACCGGGACAGGGAACACCGGGGAGCTGTTTTTT
CASSTGTGNTGELFF
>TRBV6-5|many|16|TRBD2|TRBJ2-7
TGTGCCAGCAGTTATGATGGGACTAGCGGGTTCTACGAGCAGTACTTC
CASSYDGTSGFYEQYF
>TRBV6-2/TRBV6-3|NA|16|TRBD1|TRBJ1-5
TGTGCCAGCAGTTACAGACAGGGGTGGGGCAATCAGCCCCAGCATTTT
CASSYRQGWGNQPQHF
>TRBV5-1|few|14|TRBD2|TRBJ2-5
TGCGCCAGCAGGGATCGGGGGGGCCAAGAGACCCAGTACTTC
CASRDRGGQETQYF